The 9 T cell receptor beta chains reported below all come from one sample, sequenced in a study of regulatory T cells in long-lasting Graves disease (TCRdb year 2021). The library was made by multiplex PCR. Instrument used: Illumina HiSeq 4000. TCR beta libraries were built with iRepertoire HTBI primers and Arm-PCR amplification of CDR3 regions. Using fastp at Q25 and MiXCR, TCRdb reprocessed the public reads and kept productive beta chains. A single entry per CDR3 protein holds the most common genes and DNA from its merged rows. The sample table lists about 330,000 distinct CDR3 sequences, roughly 15% of them with a count of one. Of the sample, over 20% falls within the top ten clones. The intended sense of this specimen's time point label: newly diagnosed GD, antithyroid drugs for less than 3 months. For both TCR sequencing and RNA sequencing, RNA was extracted from PBMCs using TRIzol. The same sample was also used in a study of T cells in Graves' hyperthyroidism and ophthalmopathy.

The sequencing here drew on peripheral blood mononuclear cells (PBMCs), taken at new diagnosis, from a patient treated with antithyroid drugs. The receptors originated from a woman aged 18-30 years with Graves disease. Donor details come from another sample of the same person, matched by shared clones.

This clonotype was detected many times. The V call is TRBV28, the J call TRBJ2-5; 8 bases are a match to TRBD1. V was clipped by 3 bases and J by 5 bases; unmatched bases: 5. The CDR3 sequence is 14 residues long. Germline CDR1 MDHEN, CDR2 SYDVKM. CDR3 in amino acids: CASSFTGGRETQYF. In nucleotides, the CDR3 is TGTGCCAGCAGTTTCACAGGGGGTCGCGAGACCCAGTACTTC.

This clonotype was picked up many times. This chain links TRBV13 with TRBJ2-3, with TRBD2 matching 7 bases. The V segment lost 8 bases and the J segment 2 bases; nucleotides outside the gene matches: 4. The CDR3 has 13 amino acids. Per the germline V gene, CDR1 is PRHDT and CDR2 is FYEKMQ (reference sequence). The DNA of the CDR3 is TGTGCCAGCTCCCGGGGGGACACAGATACGCAGTATTTT. It translates to CASSRGDTDTQYF.

The chain employs TRBV19 and TRBJ1-1; no firm D call. With 1 base removed from V and 4 bases from J, the gap between germline ends came to 16 bases. The CDR3 covers 16 residues. From germline, CDR1 is LNHDA and CDR2 SQIVND (reference sequence). In DNA, the CDR3 is TGTGCCAGTAGTATAGGTTCGGGCAGAAGATCCACTGAAGCTTTCTTT. Amino acid sequence: CASSIGSGRRSTEAFF.

This clonotype appeared a few times. One end of the junction varies from germline; a read error may be responsible. The chain links TRBV27 to TRBJ2-1; tentative D call: TRBD1 (6 bases). There are 14 residues in the CDR3. Germline loops: CDR1 MNHEY, CDR2 SMNVEV (reference sequence). DNA for the CDR3: TGTGCCGGCAGTTTACAGGGAACCTACAATGAGCAGTTCTTC. Translation gives CAGSLQGTYNEQFF.

This clonotype showed up just a few times. The chain recombines TRBV6-1 with TRBJ2-2; D is unresolved. This CDR3 has 14 amino acids. Looked up from germline, CDR1 is MNHNS and CDR2 is SASEGT. The V end lost 6 bases, the J end lost 0 bases, and 8 bases lay between the germline ends. CDR3 amino acids: CASREITNTGELFF. CDR3 bases: TGTGCCAGCAGGGAGATAACGAACACCGGGGAGCTGTTTTTT.

The table lists this clonotype with a few counts. The chain combines TRBV28 with TRBJ2-1; D call uncertain. Trimming stripped 6 bases from V and 9 bases from J, with 12 bases between. CDR1 is MDHEN, CDR2 SYDVKM, per germline. This CDR3 comprises 12 residues. The CDR3 DNA reads TGTGCCAGCAGCCTACAGACGGGTGAGCAGTTCTTC. It is translated as CASSLQTGEQFF.

This clonotype was seen many times. The V call is TRBV2, the J call TRBJ2-7; 8 bases align to TRBD1. Looked up from germline, CDR1 is SNHLY and CDR2 is FYNNEI. J was trimmed by 3 bases and V by 6 bases; bases with no gene match: 10. The length of the CDR3 is 15 residues. The CDR3 nucleotides are TGTGCCAGCAGGACAGGACAGGGTTTCTTCTACGAGCAGTACTTC. This encodes CASRTGQGFFYEQYF.

This chain connects TRBV19 to TRBJ1-5, with D perhaps TRBD1 (6 bases). V was shortened by 6 bases and J by 6 bases, with 15 bases between the two germline ends. The germline V gene encodes CDR1 LNHDA and CDR2 SQIVND (reference sequence). The length of the CDR3 is 14 residues. CDR3 residues: CASRNRDKLQPQHF. CDR3 bases: TGTGCCAGTAGGAACAGGGATAAACTTCAGCCCCAGCATTTT.

The chain combines TRBV10-3 with TRBJ2-2; 8 bases fit TRBD2. Trimming at V came to 11 bases and at J to 1 base, leaving 3 bases not matched to a gene. Looked up from germline, CDR1 is ENHRY and CDR2 is SYGVKD. This CDR3 is 13 amino acids long. CDR3 sequence (DNA): TGTGCCTCCCGGGGGGGGAACACCGGGGAGCTGTTTTTT. It encodes CASRGGNTGELFF.